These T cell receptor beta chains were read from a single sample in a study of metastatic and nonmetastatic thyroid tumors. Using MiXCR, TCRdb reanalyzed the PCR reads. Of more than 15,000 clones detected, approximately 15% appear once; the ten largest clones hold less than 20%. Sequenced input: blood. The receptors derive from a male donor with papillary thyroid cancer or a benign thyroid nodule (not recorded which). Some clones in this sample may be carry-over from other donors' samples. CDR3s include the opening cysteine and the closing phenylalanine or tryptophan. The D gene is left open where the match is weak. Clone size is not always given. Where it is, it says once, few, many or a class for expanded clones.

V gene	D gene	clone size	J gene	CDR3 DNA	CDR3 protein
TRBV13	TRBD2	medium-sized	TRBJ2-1	TGTGCCAGCAGCTTAAAAGGGGACTATACCTACAATGAGCAGTTCTTC	CASSLKGDYTYNEQFF
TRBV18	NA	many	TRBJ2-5	TGTGCCAGCTCACCCCCTTACCAAGAGACCCAGTACTTC	CASSPPYQETQYF
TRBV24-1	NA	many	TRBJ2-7	TGTGCCACCAGTGATACCGGGACCTACGAGCAGTACTTC	CATSDTGTYEQYF
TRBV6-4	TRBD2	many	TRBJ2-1	TGTGCCAGCAGTGACTTAGCGGGAGAGTCCTACAATGAGCAGTTCTTC	CASSDLAGESYNEQFF
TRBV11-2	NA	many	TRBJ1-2	TGTGCCAGCAGCTTAGGCGGGGGAGGCTACACCTTC	CASSLGGGGYTF
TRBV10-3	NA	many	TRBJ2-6	TGTGCCACCCGACATGGATCTGGGGCCAACGTCCTGACTTTC	CATRHGSGANVLTF
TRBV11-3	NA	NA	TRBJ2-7	TGTGCCAGCAACCCCTCCGGCGCGCAGCAGTACTTC	CASNPSGAQQYF
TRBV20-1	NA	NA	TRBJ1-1	TGCAGTGCTAGGCACAGCCTCATGAACACTGAAGCTTTCTTT	CSARHSLMNTEAFF
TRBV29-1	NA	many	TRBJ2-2	TGCAGCGTGGAGGCCAACCTAGCGCGTACCGGGGAGCTGTTTTTT	CSVEANLARTGELFF
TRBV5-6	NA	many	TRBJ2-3	TGTGCCAGCAGCTCAACCACAGATACGCAGTATTTT	CASSSTTDTQYF
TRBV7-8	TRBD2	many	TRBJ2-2	TGTGCCAGCAGCTTGTTAGCGGGAGACATGGCCGGGGAGCTGTTTTTT	CASSLLAGDMAGELFF
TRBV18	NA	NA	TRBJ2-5	TGCGCCAGCTCACCGAGGAGGGAGGAGAACCAGTACTTC	CASSPRREENQYF
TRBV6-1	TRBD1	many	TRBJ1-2	TGTGCCAGCAGCACGACAGGGGCTTATTATGGCTACACCTTC	CASSTTGAYYGYTF
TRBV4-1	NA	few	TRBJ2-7	TGCGCCAGCAGCCAAGAGGCTAGGCTTTCATACGAGCAGTACTTC	CASSQEARLSYEQYF
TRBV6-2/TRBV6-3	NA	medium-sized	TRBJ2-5	TGTGCCAGCAGTTCCGCAGGTAACCAAGAGACCCAGTACTTC	CASSSAGNQETQYF
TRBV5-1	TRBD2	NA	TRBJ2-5	TGCGCCAGCAGCCGAGACCCTAGCGGGAGAGGTGTAGAGACCAAGTACTTC	CASSRDPSGRGVETKYF
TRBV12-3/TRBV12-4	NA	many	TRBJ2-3	TGTGCCAGCAGACCCGCGGAGGATACGCAGTATTTT	CASRPAEDTQYF
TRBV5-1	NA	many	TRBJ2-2	TGCGCCAGCAGCTTGGCTGCAGGGTGGGCCGGGGAGCTGTTTTTT	CASSLAAGWAGELFF
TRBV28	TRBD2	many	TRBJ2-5	TGTGCCAGCAGTATGGGACTAGCGGGAGGGGAGACCCAGTACTTC	CASSMGLAGGETQYF
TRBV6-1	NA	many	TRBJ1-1	TGTGCCAGCAGTCGGTCAACCGCAGGACCGAACACTGAAGCTTTCTTT	CASSRSTAGPNTEAFF
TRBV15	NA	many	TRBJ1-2	TGTGCCACCAGCAGAGATCAATTATGGCAGGACCTACAGTATGGCTACACCTTC	CATSRDQLWQDLQYGYTF
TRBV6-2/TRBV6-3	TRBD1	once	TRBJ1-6	TGTGCCAGCAGTGTACAGGGGGTGGGTGGTTCACCCCTCCACTTT	CASSVQGVGGSPLHF
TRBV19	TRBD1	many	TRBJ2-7	TGTGCCAGTAGCACCGGGACAGACGCCTACGAGCAGTACTTC	CASSTGTDAYEQYF
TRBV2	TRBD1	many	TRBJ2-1	TGTGACAGCAAGGAACCGGGACAGAATAACAATGAGCAGTTCTTC	CDSKEPGQNNNEQFF
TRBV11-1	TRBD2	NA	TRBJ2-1	TGTGCCAGCAGCCGGGGACTAGCGGGTGGAGAGCAGTTCTTC	CASSRGLAGGEQFF
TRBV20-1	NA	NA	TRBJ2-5	TGCAGTGAGGAACAAGGAGAGACACAGTACTTC	CSEEQGETQYF
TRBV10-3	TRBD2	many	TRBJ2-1	TGTGCCATCAGTGATGTAGCGGGAGGTTACAATGAGCAGTTCTTC	CAISDVAGGYNEQFF
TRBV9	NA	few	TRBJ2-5	TGTGCCAGCAGCGGAGGGACCTCCGGTGGGGAGACCCAGTACTTC	CASSGGTSGGETQYF
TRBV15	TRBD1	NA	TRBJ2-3	TGTGCCACCAGCAGAGATCAGGGGGTCGCAGATACGCAGTATTTT	CATSRDQGVADTQYF
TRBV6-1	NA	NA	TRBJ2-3	TGTGCCAGTCGTAGGCAGGAAACAGATACGCAGTATTTT	CASRRQETDTQYF
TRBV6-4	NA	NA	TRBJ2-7	TGTGCCAGCATGGATCCTGTGACACCGCCTGTCTACGAGCAGTACTTC	CASMDPVTPPVYEQYF
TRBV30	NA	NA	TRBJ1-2	TGTGCCTGGACTGTCACAGCGAACTATGGCTACACCTTC	CAWTVTANYGYTF
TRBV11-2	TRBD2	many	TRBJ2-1	TGTGCCAGCAGCTTAGAAGGGCTAGCGGGAGGCAATGAGCAGTTCTTC	CASSLEGLAGGNEQFF
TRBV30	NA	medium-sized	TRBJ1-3	TGTGCCTGGAGTGTACAGGGTGGAAACACCATATATTTT	CAWSVQGGNTIYF
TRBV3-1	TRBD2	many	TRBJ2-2	TGTGCCAGCAGCCAAGATCTACGGCTAGCGGGAGGGAACGGGGAGCTGTTTTTT	CASSQDLRLAGGNGELFF
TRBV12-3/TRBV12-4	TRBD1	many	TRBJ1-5	TGTGCCAGCAGTGTCGGACAGGGAGGTCAGCCCCAGCATTTT	CASSVGQGGQPQHF
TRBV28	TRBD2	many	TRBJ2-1	TGTGCCAGCAGTGAACTTAGCGGGAGAATTCCTTACAATGAGCAGTTCTTC	CASSELSGRIPYNEQFF
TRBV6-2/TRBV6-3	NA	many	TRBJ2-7	TGTGCCAGCAGTCAAAACTACGAGCAGTACTTC	CASSQNYEQYF
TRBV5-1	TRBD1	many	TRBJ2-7	TGCGCCAGCAGCTACAGGGGGTCCTACGAGCAGTACTTC	CASSYRGSYEQYF
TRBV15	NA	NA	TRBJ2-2	TGTGCCACCAGCAGAGGTCTCGGTAGCACCGGGGAGCTGTTTTTT	CATSRGLGSTGELFF
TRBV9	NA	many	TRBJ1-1	TGTGCCAGCAGCGTATCCTCAGTTACTGAAGCTTTCTTT	CASSVSSVTEAFF
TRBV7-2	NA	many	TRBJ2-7	TGTGCCAGCAGCCCGGGGAGCGGCGCCTCCTACGAGCAGTACTTC	CASSPGSGASYEQYF
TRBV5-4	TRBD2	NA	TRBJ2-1	TGTGCCAGCAGCGGGACTAGCCTCAATGAGCAGTTCTTC	CASSGTSLNEQFF
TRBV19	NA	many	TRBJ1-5	TGTGCCAGTTGGAAAGGACAGAATAGCAATCAGCCCCAGCATTTT	CASWKGQNSNQPQHF
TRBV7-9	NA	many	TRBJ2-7	TGTGCCAGCAGCTTAGCGACCTACGAGCAGTACTTC	CASSLATYEQYF
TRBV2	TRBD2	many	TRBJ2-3	TGTGCCAGCAAGAGCGGGGCTTCGTTAGATACGCAGTATTTT	CASKSGASLDTQYF
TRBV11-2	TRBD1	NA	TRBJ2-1	TGTGCCAGCAGCCGGACAGGGGGGAATGAGCAGTTCTTC	CASSRTGGNEQFF
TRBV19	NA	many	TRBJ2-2	TGTGCCAGTAGTACCTCGTTGGGGGGCTCCACCGGGGAGCTGTTTTTT	CASSTSLGGSTGELFF
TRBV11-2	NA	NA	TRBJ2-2	TGTGCCAGCAGCAGGACTACGAACACCGGGGAGCTGTTTTTT	CASSRTTNTGELFF
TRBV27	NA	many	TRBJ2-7	TGTGCCAGCAGTTTTGGGCAGGCTGGCCGTCTGAGCCCCGACGAGCAGTACTTC	CASSFGQAGRLSPDEQYF
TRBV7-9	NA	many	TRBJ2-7	TGTGCCAGCAGCTTAACGGGCCTTTACGAGCAGTACTTC	CASSLTGLYEQYF
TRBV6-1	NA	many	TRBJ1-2	TGTGCCAGCAGTGAGAGAAATGATGGCTACACCTTC	CASSERNDGYTF